This T cell receptor beta chain was sequenced during a study of blood T cell repertoires in COVID-19. Data came from immunoSEQ multiplex PCR; TCRdb stores just in-frame clones and leaves some out. The data show 150,000 to 200,000 clones, 75% to 85% seen once. V lost 5 bases and J 6 bases, leaving 11 bases between the germline ends. CDR3 length: 13 residues. CDR1 is SGHTA and CDR2 is FQGTGA in the germline V gene. Sequenced sample: peripheral blood. The chain carries TRBV7-3 and TRBJ2-1, with unresolved D. The clonotype comes from a woman aged 80 or over with COVID-19, enrolled during active disease. The chain's CDR3 is CASSRGSRNEQFF. CDR3 DNA sequence: TGTGCCAGCAGCCGAGGCAGTCGCAATGAGCAGTTCTTC.